The clone carrying this TCR beta chain occurred a few times. These data come from a study of blood T cell repertoires in COVID-19. Study at large: The study drew acute and convalescent COVID-19 samples from the United States, Italy and Spain.

Germline-derived CDR1 and CDR2 are SGHTA and FQGNSA. The CDR3 spans 15 residues. V was pared by 8 bases and J by 3 bases, with 9 bases of the junction left unmatched. Only in-frame clones appear in the TCRdb table, and some are missing; sequencing was by immunoSEQ multiplex PCR. This repertoire shows some 220,000 clones, 80% to 85% found once; its top ten account for approximately 2.5%. This rearrangement joins TRBV7-2 to TRBJ1-4; 7 bases match TRBD1. Material: peripheral blood. The clonotype was recovered from a woman aged 55 to 70 with acute or convalescent COVID-19. Here the CDR3 reads CASQFRGQPNEKLFF. The CDR3 DNA is TGTGCCAGCCAGTTTAGGGGACAGCCTAATGAAAAACTGTTTTTT.